One and the same sample provided the 28 T cell receptor beta chains below, sequenced in a study of T cells after yellow fever vaccination. Using its own MiXCR run on the 5' RACE reads, TCRdb lists one record per CDR3 protein. Here the sample spans 500,000 to 650,000 distinct CDR3 sequences, roughly 14% being singletons. Sequencing used PBMCs, obtained on the day of the yellow fever booster vaccination. The receptors were gathered from a man in his thirties or forties who received the YFV17D yellow fever vaccine.

This clonotype has a handful of counts. The chain recombines TRBV6-1 with TRBJ1-1, with 12 bases that match TRBD1. This CDR3 has 12 amino acids. V shed 6 bases, J shed 11 bases, and the junction held 4 bases outside the gene matches. Germline V gene lookup returns CDR1 MNHNS and CDR2 SASEGT. The CDR3: CASRGQGAGAFF. For the CDR3, the DNA is TGTGCCAGCAGGGGACAGGGGGCGGGGGCTTTCTTT.

This clonotype was picked up a small number of times. The chain is built from TRBV20-1 and TRBJ2-1; 9 nucleotides agree with TRBD2. Unmatched junction bases numbered 11, after V lost 6 bases and J lost 8 bases. Looked up from germline, CDR1 is DFQATT and CDR2 is SNEGSKA (reference sequence). This CDR3 is built from 14 residues. CDR3 protein: CSAFGSGSTDEQFF. For the CDR3, the DNA is TGCAGTGCCTTTGGTAGCGGGAGTACCGATGAGCAGTTCTTC.

This clonotype appeared a few times. The CDR3 region is CASSSGTGTWVETQYF. CDR3 sequence (DNA): TGTGCCAGCAGCTCCGGGACAGGGACGTGGGTGGAGACCCAGTACTTC. The genes are TRBV7-6 and TRBJ2-5, with 9 bases matching TRBD1. Trimming at V came to 4 bases and at J to 5 bases, leaving 11 bases not matched to a gene. This CDR3 has 16 amino acids. In germline, CDR1 is SGHVS, CDR2 FNYEAQ.

This clonotype appeared a few times. This chain connects TRBV7-3 to TRBJ2-3; TRBD1 might be the D (6 bases). Germline V gives CDR1 SGHTA, CDR2 FQGTGA. This CDR3 is 14 amino acids long. V was shortened by 5 bases and J by 5 bases, with 14 bases between the two germline ends. CDR3 residues: CASSQQGYGDTQYF. CDR3 DNA: TGTGCCAGCAGCCAACAGGGATATGGAGATACGCAGTATTTT.

This CDR3 reads CASSLGQGRLYEQYF. The CDR3 nucleotides are TGCGCCAGCAGCCTTGGACAGGGACGCCTCTACGAGCAGTACTTC. V gene TRBV4-1 combines with J gene TRBJ2-7; 8 nucleotides align to TRBD1. The ends lost 4 bases at V and 3 bases at J; junction bases unmatched: 8. This CDR3 has 15 amino acids. Germline CDR1 and CDR2: MGHRA and YSYEKL.

Ten or more counts support this clonotype. V usage is TRBV7-8 and J usage is TRBJ2-3; 8 nucleotides align to TRBD1. Germline loops: CDR1 SGHVS, CDR2 FQNEAQ. The CDR3 sequence is 16 residues long. V was pared by 5 bases and J by 2 bases, with 9 bases of the junction left unmatched. The CDR3 reads CASSPTGTGSTDTQYF. Written as DNA, the CDR3 is TGTGCCAGCAGCCCTACCGGGACAGGCTCCACAGATACGCAGTATTTT.

The table lists this clonotype with a few counts. The chain is built from TRBV5-1 and TRBJ2-7, with D perhaps given as TRBD1 or TRBD2 (6 bases each). The germline gives CDR1 SGHRS, CDR2 YFSETQ. The CDR3 totals 14 residues. Trimming pared 1 base from V and 2 bases from J, leaving 10 bases between. Here the CDR3 reads CASSLRGLTYEQYF. Written as DNA, the CDR3 is TGCGCCAGCAGCTTGCGGGGGCTCACCTACGAGCAGTACTTC.

V is TRBV6-5 and J is TRBJ2-1; the D is unclear. Trimming removed 5 bases from V and 9 bases from J, with 8 bases in between. CDR1 is MNHEY and CDR2 is SVGAGI in the germline V gene. This CDR3 has 11 residues. The CDR3 spells CASSAMGEQFF. DNA for the CDR3: TGTGCCAGCAGTGCCATGGGTGAGCAGTTCTTC.

This clonotype was counted a few times. The V and J genes are TRBV29-1 and TRBJ2-5; D is perhaps TRBD2 (5 bases). V was clipped by 6 bases and J by 1 base, with 18 bases between them. The CDR3 extends over 15 amino acids. Looked up from germline, CDR1 is SQVTM and CDR2 is ANQGSEA. The CDR3 reads CSVNPGLYTQETQYF. DNA for the CDR3: TGCAGCGTAAACCCAGGACTCTATACCCAAGAGACCCAGTACTTC. The full variable domain, completed using reference TRBV29-1 and TRBJ2-5, is SAVISQKPSRDICQRGTSLTIQCQVDSQVTMMFWYRQQPGQSLTLIATANQGSEATYESGFVIDKFPISRPNLTFSTLTVSNMSPEDSSIYLCSVNPGLYTQETQYFGPGTRLLVL.

The table lists this clonotype with a few counts. The chain combines TRBV13 with TRBJ2-5; 14 bases line up with TRBD2. V trimming: 3 bases; J trimming: 5 bases; junction bases outside the gene matches: 8. The V gene's germline CDR1 is PRHDT and CDR2 FYEKMQ (reference sequence). CDR3 length equals 17 residues. CDR3 bases: TGTGCCAGCAGCTTGGGGACTAGCGGGAGTGATGGGGAGACCCAGTACTTC. Encoded protein: CASSLGTSGSDGETQYF.

This clonotype has more than one count but fewer than ten. This chain uses TRBV4-3 with TRBJ1-2; 7 nucleotides align to TRBD1. V shed 0 bases and J 4 bases; nucleotides not matched to a gene: 11. This CDR3 has 17 residues. Germline V gives CDR1 LGHNA, CDR2 YSLEER. The CDR3 protein is CASSQDARQGFFYGYTF. CDR3 bases: TGCGCCAGCAGCCAAGATGCGAGACAGGGCTTCTTCTATGGCTACACCTTC.

Many counts were recorded for this clonotype. The CDR3 is CASTKGQGDNEQFF. The CDR3 region has the DNA TGTGCCAGCACCAAGGGACAGGGCGACAATGAGCAGTTCTTC. This rearrangement joins TRBV6-2 or TRBV6-3 to TRBJ2-1; TRBD1 agrees at 9 bases. CDR3 size: 14 residues. Per germline, CDR1 MNHEY and CDR2 SVGEGT. Germline trimming cut 7 bases from V and 5 bases from J; bases unmatched to any gene: 6.

In this sample, this clonotype turned up a few times. V gene TRBV9 combines with J gene TRBJ2-3, with 8 positions matching TRBD2. Germline values: CDR1 SGDLS, CDR2 YYNGEE. The CDR3 runs 14 residues. V was clipped by 3 bases and J by 4 bases; unmatched bases: 4. CDR3 DNA: TGTGCCAGCAGCGGAGCGGGACTAGCAGATACGCAGTATTTT. Translating it yields CASSGAGLADTQYF.

This clonotype occurred a few times. The V call is TRBV12-3 or TRBV12-4, the J call TRBJ1-1; a possible D gene is TRBD1 (5 bases). The CDR3 length is 15 residues. V was trimmed by 1 base and J by 0 bases, leaving 9 bases between them. The CDR3 bases are TGTGCCAGCAGTTTAGAGGCAGGGATGAACACTGAAGCTTTCTTT. It is translated as CASSLEAGMNTEAFF.

The rearrangement joins TRBV5-1 to TRBJ2-5, with D maybe TRBD2 (5 bases). CDR1 is SGHRS and CDR2 is YFSETQ in the germline V gene. The CDR3 spans 13 residues. Trimming took off 6 bases at V and 0 bases at J, with 9 bases between the two ends. The CDR3 DNA is TGCGCCAGCACAGAGCGGAACCAAGAGACCCAGTACTTC. Its translation: CASTERNQETQYF.

This clonotype was detected only a few times. V usage is TRBV20-1 and J usage is TRBJ2-2, with D perhaps matching TRBD1 or TRBD2 (5 bases each). The germline V gene encodes CDR1 DFQATT and CDR2 SNEGSKA (reference sequence). The length of the CDR3 is 15 residues. V shed 6 bases and J shed 2 bases, with 16 bases lying between them. In DNA form, the CDR3 reads TGCAGTGCCCCGAAGAGGGGTTCCAACACCGGGGAGCTGTTTTTT. Translated: CSAPKRGSNTGELFF.

This clonotype was seen more than once but under ten times. This chain joins TRBV29-1 and TRBJ2-4; D perhaps matches TRBD2 (5 bases). Germline V CDR1 and CDR2: SQVTM, ANQGSEA. The V end lost 7 bases, the J end lost 0 bases, and 19 bases lay between the germline ends. The CDR3 is 16 residues long. The CDR3 reads CSANSGLLKAKNIQYF. The CDR3 coding sequence is TGCAGCGCCAACTCCGGACTCCTTAAAGCCAAAAACATTCAGTACTTC.

This clonotype occurred many times. The chain carries TRBV18 and TRBJ1-5; D might be TRBD1 (5 bases). Germline loops: CDR1 KGHSH, CDR2 LQKENI. With 6 bases removed from V and 8 bases from J, the gap between germline ends came to 17 bases. The CDR3 length is 14 residues. CDR3 DNA sequence: TGTGCCAGCTCCAAAGGGGTAGGACAAAAGCCCCAGCATTTT. It yields the protein CASSKGVGQKPQHF.

This clonotype was seen only a few times. The chain has TRBV7-2 and TRBJ2-7; D is undetermined. The germline V gene has CDR1 SGHTA and CDR2 FQGNSA. V was cut by 4 bases and J by 0 bases, with 10 bases left in between. This CDR3 contains 14 residues. DNA of the CDR3: TGTGCCAGCAGCTCCCAGACGAGCTCCTACGAGCAGTACTTC. It is translated as CASSSQTSSYEQYF.

V and J are TRBV7-8 and TRBJ2-1; 11 nucleotides line up with TRBD2. The germline V gene has CDR1 SGHVS and CDR2 FQNEAQ. CDR3 length equals 15 residues. Trimming at V came to 5 bases and at J to 7 bases, leaving 7 bases not matched to a gene. The CDR3 is CASSIGTSGLNEQFF. The DNA of the CDR3 is TGTGCCAGCAGCATCGGGACTAGCGGACTAAATGAGCAGTTCTTC.

This sequence joins TRBV30 and TRBJ2-1; 8 positions agree with TRBD2. This CDR3 is 17 amino acids long. Germline values: CDR1 GTSNPN, CDR2 SVGIG (reference sequence). Trimming cost V 4 bases and J 4 bases; bases outside gene matches: 15. The CDR3 DNA follows: TGTGCCTGGACACCCTCCGGAAGGGTAGCGGGATACAATGAGCAGTTCTTC. Residues: CAWTPSGRVAGYNEQFF.

The V gene is TRBV29-1, the J gene TRBJ2-3, with 7 bases that match TRBD1. The CDR3 contains 16 residues. V was clipped by 1 base and J by 5 bases; unmatched bases: 12. Germline CDR1 is SQVTM and CDR2 is ANQGSEA. The CDR3, as DNA: TGCAGCGTTGAAGCCACCTTGGTTAGGGGGCAAGATACGCAGTATTTT. It is translated as CSVEATLVRGQDTQYF.

This clonotype has only a few counts. The chain joins TRBV19 to TRBJ2-1; TRBD1 aligns across 8 bases. The CDR3 is made up of 14 amino acids. Trimming cost V 3 bases and J 7 bases; bases outside gene matches: 5. Germline CDR1 LNHDA, CDR2 SQIVND (reference sequence). The CDR3 reads CASSMENRGNEQFF. DNA of the CDR3: TGTGCCAGTAGTATGGAAAACAGGGGGAATGAGCAGTTCTTC.

This clonotype was seen more than once but under ten times. CDR3 region: CASVGGLAGETQYF. In DNA, the CDR3 is TGTGCCAGCGTCGGGGGACTAGCGGGAGAGACCCAGTACTTC. The J gene is TRBJ2-5, the V gene TRBV25-1; TRBD2 matches 12 bases. With V trimmed by 8 bases and J by 4 bases, 5 bases remained unmatched. In germline, CDR1 is MGHDK, CDR2 SYGVNS. There are 14 residues in the CDR3.

The chain has TRBV20-1 and TRBJ2-1; D is uncertain. Germline CDR1 reads DFQATT; CDR2 reads SNEGSKA (reference sequence). The length of the CDR3 is 12 residues. V was trimmed by 3 bases and J by 6 bases, leaving 9 bases between them. The CDR3: CSARQNANEQFF. Written as DNA, the CDR3 is TGCAGTGCTAGGCAGAATGCCAATGAGCAGTTCTTC.

The V call is TRBV20-1, the J call TRBJ2-7, with 7 bases that match TRBD2. Germline lookup yields CDR1 DFQATT and CDR2 SNEGSKA (reference sequence). Unmatched junction bases numbered 9, after V lost 0 bases and J lost 4 bases. The CDR3 consists of 15 residues. The chain's CDR3 is CSARDLRGSLYEQYF. CDR3 nucleotide sequence: TGCAGTGCTAGAGATCTACGCGGGAGCTTATACGAGCAGTACTTC.

This clonotype was counted only a few times. This rearrangement joins TRBV27 to TRBJ2-7; TRBD1 is a possible D gene (5 bases). Trimming removed 1 base from V and 7 bases from J, with 11 bases in between. The CDR3 spans 13 residues. Germline assignment: CDR1 MNHEY and CDR2 SMNVEV (reference sequence). CDR3 amino acids: CASSLYRSWEQYF. CDR3 nucleotides: TGTGCCAGCAGTTTATACAGGTCTTGGGAGCAGTACTTC.

The CDR3 DNA reads TGTGCCAGCAGCCCGGAACTGGCGGGACTAGCCTCGGATGAGCAGTTCTTC. Translated: CASSPELAGLASDEQFF. This chain joins TRBV7-2 and TRBJ2-1; 9 bases agree with TRBD2. This CDR3 has 17 amino acids. The germline V gene has CDR1 SGHTA and CDR2 FQGNSA. Trimming cost V 5 bases and J 8 bases; bases outside gene matches: 16.